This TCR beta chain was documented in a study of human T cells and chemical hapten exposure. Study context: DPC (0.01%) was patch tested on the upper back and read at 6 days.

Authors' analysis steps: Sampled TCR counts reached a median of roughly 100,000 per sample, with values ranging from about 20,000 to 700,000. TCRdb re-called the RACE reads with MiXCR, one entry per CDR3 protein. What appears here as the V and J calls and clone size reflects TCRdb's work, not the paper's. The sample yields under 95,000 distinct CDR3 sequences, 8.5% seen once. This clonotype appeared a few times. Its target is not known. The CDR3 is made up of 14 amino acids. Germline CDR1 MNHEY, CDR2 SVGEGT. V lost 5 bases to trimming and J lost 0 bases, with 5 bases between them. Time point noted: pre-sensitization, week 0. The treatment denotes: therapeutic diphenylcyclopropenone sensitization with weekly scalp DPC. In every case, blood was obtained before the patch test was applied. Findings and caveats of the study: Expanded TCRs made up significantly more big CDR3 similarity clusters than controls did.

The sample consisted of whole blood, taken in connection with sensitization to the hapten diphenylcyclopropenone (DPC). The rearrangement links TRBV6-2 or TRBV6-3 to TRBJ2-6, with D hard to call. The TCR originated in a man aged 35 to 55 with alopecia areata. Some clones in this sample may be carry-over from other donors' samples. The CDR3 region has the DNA TGTGCCAGCAGTGACCCCTCTGGGGCCAACGTCCTGACTTTC. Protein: CASSDPSGANVLTF.